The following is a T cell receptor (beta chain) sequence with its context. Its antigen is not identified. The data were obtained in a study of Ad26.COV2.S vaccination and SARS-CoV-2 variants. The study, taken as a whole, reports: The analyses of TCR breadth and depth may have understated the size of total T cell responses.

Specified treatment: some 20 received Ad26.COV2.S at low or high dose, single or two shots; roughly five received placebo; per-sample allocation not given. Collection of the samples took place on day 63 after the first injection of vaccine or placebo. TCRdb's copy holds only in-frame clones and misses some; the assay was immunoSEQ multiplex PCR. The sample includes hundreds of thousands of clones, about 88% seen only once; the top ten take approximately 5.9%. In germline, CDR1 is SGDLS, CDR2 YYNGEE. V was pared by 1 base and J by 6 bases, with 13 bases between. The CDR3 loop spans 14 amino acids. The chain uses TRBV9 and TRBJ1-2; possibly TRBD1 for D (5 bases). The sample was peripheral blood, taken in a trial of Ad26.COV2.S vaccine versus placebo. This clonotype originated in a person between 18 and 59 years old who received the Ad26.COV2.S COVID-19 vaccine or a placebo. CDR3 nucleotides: TGTGCCAGCAGCGTAATGGGACCAGCGAATGGCTACACCTTC. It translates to CASSVMGPANGYTF.